Listed below are T cell receptor beta chains from one sample, sequenced in a study of tumor and adjacent non-tumor tissue in lung cancer. TCRdb reprocessed the multiplex PCR reads with MiXCR, giving one entry per CDR3 protein. The data show about 85,000 distinct CDR3 sequences, 61% seen once. Specimen: lung tumor tissue. The source of these receptors is an older man with non-small cell lung cancer. The CDR3 runs from the conserved cysteine through the conserved F or W. D genes are given only for firm matches. Clone size is not always given. Where it is, it says once, few, many or a class for expanded clones.

clone_size	v_call	cdr3_length	j_call	d_call	cdr3_aa	cdr3_nt
few	TRBV20-1	13	TRBJ2-1	TRBD2	CSALAGVRYEQFF	TGCAGTGCTTTAGCGGGGGTGCGATATGAGCAGTTCTTC
once	TRBV6-2/TRBV6-3	16	TRBJ2-6	TRBD1	CASSYPDRAGVNALTF	TGTGCCAGCAGTTACCCCGACAGGGCTGGGGTCAACGCCCTGACTTTC
.	TRBV11-1	14	TRBJ2-1	TRBD1	CVSSPRTGVHEQFF	TGTGTCAGCAGCCCCCGGACAGGGGTGCATGAACAGTTCTTC
once	TRBV20-1	15	TRBJ2-2	TRBD2	CSARPSGGGTGVPFF	TGCAGTGCTAGACCTAGCGGGGGGGGTACCGGGGTGCCGTTTTTT
.	TRBV12-3/TRBV12-4	14	TRBJ1-1	.	CASSLAGRDTEAFF	TGTGCCAGCAGTTTGGCAGGCCGGGACACTGAAGCTTTCTTT
.	TRBV28	16	TRBJ2-7	.	CAGSHPRHEVRYEQYF	TGTGCCGGCAGTCATCCCCGACACGAGGTCCGCTACGAGCAGTACTTC
many	TRBV6-1	14	TRBJ2-1	.	CASSEGVGVHEQFF	TGTGCCAGCAGTGAAGGAGTAGGTGTCCATGAGCAGTTCTTC
.	TRBV11-3	14	TRBJ2-2	TRBD2	CASSLTSGVGDLFF	TGTGCCAGCAGCTTGACTAGCGGGGTCGGTGATCTGTTTTTT
few	TRBV11-2	20	TRBJ2-1	TRBD2	CAGSLRGGAGRLAGYKEQFF	TGTGCCGGCAGTCTCCGGGGGGGGGCAGGGAGACTAGCGGGGTACAAAGAGCAGTTCTTC
medium-sized	TRBV11-2	19	TRBJ2-1	.	CASSPGLAGTGAIYNEQFF	TGTGCCAGCAGCCCAGGGCTAGCGGGGACAGGGGCTATATACAATGAGCAGTTCTTC
many	TRBV5-6	15	TRBJ1-5	.	CASSLGTDNQRPQHF	TGTGCCAGCAGCTTGGGGACAGATAATCAGCGGCCCCAGCATTTT
.	TRBV5-6	14	TRBJ1-4	.	CASRLAGAREKLFF	TGTGCCAGCAGATTGGCGGGGGCACGAGAAAAACTGTTTTTT
.	TRBV4-1	16	TRBJ2-7	TRBD2	CASSQDWVAGYYEHHF	TGCGCCAGCAGCCAAGATTGGGTAGCGGGCTACTACGAGCACCACTTC
.	TRBV5-8	11	TRBJ2-7	.	CAGSFVDEQYF	TGTGCCGGCAGCTTCGTAGACGAGCAGTACTTC
.	TRBV2	13	TRBJ1-2	.	CASSYRRNYGYTF	TGTGCCAGCAGCTACCGGCGAAACTATGGCTACACCTTC
many	TRBV7-9	14	TRBJ1-3	.	CASSLGGFGNTIYF	TGTGCCAGCAGCTTAGGCGGTTTCGGAAACACCATATATTTT
.	TRBV11-1	16	TRBJ2-1	.	CASSLITARSFNEQFF	TGTGCCAGCAGCTTAATTACCGCCCGCTCCTTCAATGAGCAGTTCTTC
.	TRBV20-1	15	TRBJ2-5	TRBD2	CGASGAGALRETQYF	TGCGGTGCTAGCGGGGCGGGGGCCCTCCGAGAGACCCAGTACTTC
.	TRBV4-1	15	TRBJ2-7	TRBD1	CASRLRDSSSYEHYF	TGCGCCAGCAGACTCCGGGACAGTTCATCCTACGAACATTACTTC
.	TRBV20-1	14	TRBJ1-1	TRBD1	CSAKAGTGLTEVFF	TGCAGTGCTAAGGCCGGGACAGGGTTGACTGAAGTTTTCTTT
once	TRBV20-1	19	TRBJ2-2	.	CSARSYRVPNTLNAGELFF	TGCAGTGCTAGATCTTACAGGGTGCCCAATACACTGAACGCCGGGGAGCTGTTTTTT
.	TRBV29-1	15	TRBJ2-2	.	CSVELGDGDTGELFF	TGTAGCGTTGAATTGGGGGACGGGGACACCGGGGAGCTGTTTTTT
few	TRBV5-5	18	TRBJ2-2	.	CASSLYGRLTANTVELFF	TGTGCCAGCAGCTTGTACGGGCGGCTGACGGCGAACACCGTGGAGCTGTTTTTT
.	TRBV11-2	14	TRBJ2-5	.	CASSPRTIQEAQCF	TGTGCCAGCAGCCCCAGGACTATACAAGAGGCCCAGTGCTTC